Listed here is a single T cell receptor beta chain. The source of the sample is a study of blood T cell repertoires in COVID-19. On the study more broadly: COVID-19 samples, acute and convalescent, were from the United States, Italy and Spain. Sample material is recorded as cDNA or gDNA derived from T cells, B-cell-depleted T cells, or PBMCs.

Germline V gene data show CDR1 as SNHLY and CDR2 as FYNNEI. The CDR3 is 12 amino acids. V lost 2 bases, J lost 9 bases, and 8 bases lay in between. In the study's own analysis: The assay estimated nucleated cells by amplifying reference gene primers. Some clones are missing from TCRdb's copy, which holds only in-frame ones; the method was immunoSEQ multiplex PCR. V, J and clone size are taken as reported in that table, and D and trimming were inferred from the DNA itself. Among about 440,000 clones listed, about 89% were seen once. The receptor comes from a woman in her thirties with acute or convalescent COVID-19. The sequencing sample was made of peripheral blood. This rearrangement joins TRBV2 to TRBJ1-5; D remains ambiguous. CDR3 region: CASSENTWPQHF. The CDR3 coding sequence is TGTGCCAGCAGTGAAAACACCTGGCCCCAGCATTTT.